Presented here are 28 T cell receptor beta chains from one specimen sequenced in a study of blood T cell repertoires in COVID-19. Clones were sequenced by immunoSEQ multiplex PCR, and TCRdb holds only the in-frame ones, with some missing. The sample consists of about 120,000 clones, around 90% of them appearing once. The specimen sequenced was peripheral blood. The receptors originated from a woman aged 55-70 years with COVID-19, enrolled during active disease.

The CDR3 loop reads CASDPGLNTEAFF. As DNA, the CDR3 is TGTGCCAGCGACCCAGGCCTTAACACTGAAGCTTTCTTT. The chain couples TRBV6-5 to TRBJ1-1; D ambiguous. Germline V lookup: CDR1 MNHEY, CDR2 SVGAGI. The V gene lost 8 bases and the J gene lost 2 bases, with 12 bases spanning the gap. The CDR3 has 13 residues.

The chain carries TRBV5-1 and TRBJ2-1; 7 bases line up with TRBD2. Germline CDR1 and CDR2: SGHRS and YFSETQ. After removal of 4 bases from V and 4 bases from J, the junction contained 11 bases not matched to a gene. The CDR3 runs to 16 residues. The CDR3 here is CASSLNPTGGYNEQFF. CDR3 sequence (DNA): TGCGCCAGCAGCCTCAATCCCACGGGGGGATACAATGAGCAGTTCTTC.

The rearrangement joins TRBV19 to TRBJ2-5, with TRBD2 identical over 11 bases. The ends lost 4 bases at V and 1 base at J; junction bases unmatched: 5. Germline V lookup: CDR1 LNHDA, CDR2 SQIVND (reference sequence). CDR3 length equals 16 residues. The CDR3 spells CASSTYLAGGQETQYF. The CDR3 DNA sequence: TGTGCCAGTAGTACCTACCTAGCGGGGGGCCAAGAGACCCAGTACTTC.

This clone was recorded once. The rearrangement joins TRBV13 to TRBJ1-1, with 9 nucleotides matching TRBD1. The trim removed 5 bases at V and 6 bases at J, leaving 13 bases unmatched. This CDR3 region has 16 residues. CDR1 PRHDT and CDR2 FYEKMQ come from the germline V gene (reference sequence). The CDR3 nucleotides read TGTGCCAGCAGCCTATTAATGTTGGACAGGGGCGCTGAAGCTTTCTTT. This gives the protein CASSLLMLDRGAEAFF.

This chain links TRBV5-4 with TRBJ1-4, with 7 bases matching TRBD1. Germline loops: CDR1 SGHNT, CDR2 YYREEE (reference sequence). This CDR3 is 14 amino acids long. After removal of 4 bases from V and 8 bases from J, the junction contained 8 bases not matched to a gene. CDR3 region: CASSLGQVPEKLFF. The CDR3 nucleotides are TGTGCCAGCAGCCTTGGACAGGTTCCAGAAAAACTGTTTTTT.

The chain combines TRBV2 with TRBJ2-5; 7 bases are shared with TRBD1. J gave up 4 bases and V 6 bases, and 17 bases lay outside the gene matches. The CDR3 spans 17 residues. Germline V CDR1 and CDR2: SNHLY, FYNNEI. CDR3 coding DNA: TGTGCCAGCAGCGAGAGCAGGACAGGAGGCCAGCGAGAGACCCAGTACTTC. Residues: CASSESRTGGQRETQYF. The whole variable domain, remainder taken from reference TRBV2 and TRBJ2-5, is EPEVTQTPSHQVTQMGQEVILRCVPISNHLYFYWYRQILGQKVEFLVSFYNNEISEKSEIFDDQFSVERPDGSNFTLKIRSTKLEDSAMYFCASSESRTGGQRETQYFGPGTRLLVL.

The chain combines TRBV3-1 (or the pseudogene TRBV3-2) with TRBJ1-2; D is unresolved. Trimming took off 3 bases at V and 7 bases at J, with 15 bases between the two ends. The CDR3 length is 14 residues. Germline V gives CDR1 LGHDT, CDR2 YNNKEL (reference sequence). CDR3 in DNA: TGTGCCAGCAGCCATCGAGGGCAGGAAGGTGGCTACACCTTC. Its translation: CASSHRGQEGGYTF.

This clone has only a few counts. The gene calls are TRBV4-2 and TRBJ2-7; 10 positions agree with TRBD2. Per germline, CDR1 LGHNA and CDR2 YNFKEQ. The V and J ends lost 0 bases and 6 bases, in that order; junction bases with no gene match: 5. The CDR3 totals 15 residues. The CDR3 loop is CASSQDLERGGEQYF. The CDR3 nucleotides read TGTGCCAGCAGCCAAGATCTTGAGCGGGGGGGCGAGCAGTACTTC.

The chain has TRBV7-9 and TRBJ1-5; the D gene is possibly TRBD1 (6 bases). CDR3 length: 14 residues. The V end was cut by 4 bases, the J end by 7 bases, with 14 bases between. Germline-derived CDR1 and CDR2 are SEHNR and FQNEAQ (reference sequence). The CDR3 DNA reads TGTGCCAGCAGCTACAACAGGGACGGGCAGCCCCAGCATTTT. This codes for CASSYNRDGQPQHF.

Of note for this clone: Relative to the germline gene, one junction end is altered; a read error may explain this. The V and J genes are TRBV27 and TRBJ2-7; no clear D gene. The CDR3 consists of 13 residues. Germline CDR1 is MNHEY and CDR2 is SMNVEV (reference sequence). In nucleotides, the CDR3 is TGTGCCAGCAGTTACGGAAATTCCCCCGAGGAGTACTTC. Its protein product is CASSYGNSPEEYF.

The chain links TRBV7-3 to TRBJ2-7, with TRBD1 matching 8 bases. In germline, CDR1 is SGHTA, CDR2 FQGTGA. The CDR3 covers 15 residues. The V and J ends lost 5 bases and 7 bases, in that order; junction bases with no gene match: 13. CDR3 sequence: CASSRSLTGVGEQYF. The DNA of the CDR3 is TGTGCCAGCAGCCGGTCCCTGACAGGGGTGGGTGAGCAGTACTTC.

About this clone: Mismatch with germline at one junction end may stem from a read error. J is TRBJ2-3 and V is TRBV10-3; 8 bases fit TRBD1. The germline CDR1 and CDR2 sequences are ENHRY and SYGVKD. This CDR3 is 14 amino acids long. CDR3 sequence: CAMSDRGSTDTQYF. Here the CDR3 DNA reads TGTGCCATGAGTGACAGGGGTAGCACAGATACGCAGTATTTT.

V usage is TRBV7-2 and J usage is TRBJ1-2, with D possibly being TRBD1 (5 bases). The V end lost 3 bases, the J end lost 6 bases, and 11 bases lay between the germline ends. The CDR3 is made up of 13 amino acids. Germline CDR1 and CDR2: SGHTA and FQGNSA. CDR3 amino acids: CASSFTWGDGYTF. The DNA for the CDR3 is TGTGCCAGCAGCTTCACGTGGGGGGATGGCTACACCTTC.

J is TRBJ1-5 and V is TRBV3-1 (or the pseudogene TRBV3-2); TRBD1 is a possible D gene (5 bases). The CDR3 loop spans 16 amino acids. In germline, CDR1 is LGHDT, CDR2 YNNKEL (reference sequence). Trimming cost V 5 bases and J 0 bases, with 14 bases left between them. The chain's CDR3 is CASSWGGSNSNQPQHF. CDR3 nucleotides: TGTGCCAGCAGCTGGGGGGGATCCAATAGCAATCAGCCCCAGCATTTT.

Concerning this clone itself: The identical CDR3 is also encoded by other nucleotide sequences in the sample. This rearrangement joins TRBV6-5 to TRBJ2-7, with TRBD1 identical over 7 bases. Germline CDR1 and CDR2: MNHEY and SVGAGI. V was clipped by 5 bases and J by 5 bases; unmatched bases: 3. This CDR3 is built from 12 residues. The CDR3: CASSRTGDEQYF. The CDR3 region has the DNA TGTGCCAGCAGTAGGACAGGCGACGAGCAGTACTTC.

CDR3 sequence: CASSLVPTSGGETQYF. For the CDR3, the DNA is TGCGCCAGCAGCTTGGTCCCGACTAGCGGGGGGGAGACCCAGTACTTC. The V call is TRBV5-1, the J call TRBJ2-5; TRBD2 matches at 13 bases. CDR1 is SGHRS and CDR2 is YFSETQ in the germline V gene. The CDR3 is 16 residues long. The J segment lost 5 bases and the V segment lost 0 bases, leaving 4 bases of the junction unmatched. The full variable domain, with the rest looked up from reference TRBV5-1 and TRBJ2-5, is KAGVTQTPRYLIKTRGQQVTLSCSPISGHRSVSWYQQTPGQGLQFLFEYFSETQRNKGNFPGRFSGRQFSNSRSEMNVSTLELGDSALYLCASSLVPTSGGETQYFGPGTRLLVL.

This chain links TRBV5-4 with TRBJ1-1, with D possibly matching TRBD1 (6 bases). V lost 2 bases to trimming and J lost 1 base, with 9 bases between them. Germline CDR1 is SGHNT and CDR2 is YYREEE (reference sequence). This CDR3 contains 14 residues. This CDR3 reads CASSFRQENTEAFF. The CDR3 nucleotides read TGTGCCAGCAGCTTCCGACAGGAGAACACTGAAGCTTTCTTT.

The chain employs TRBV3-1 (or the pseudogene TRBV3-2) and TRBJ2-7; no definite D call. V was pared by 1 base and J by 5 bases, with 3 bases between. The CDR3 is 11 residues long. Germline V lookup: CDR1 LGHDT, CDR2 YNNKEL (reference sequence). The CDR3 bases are TGTGCCAGCAGCCAAGTCAACGAGCAGTACTTC. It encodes CASSQVNEQYF.

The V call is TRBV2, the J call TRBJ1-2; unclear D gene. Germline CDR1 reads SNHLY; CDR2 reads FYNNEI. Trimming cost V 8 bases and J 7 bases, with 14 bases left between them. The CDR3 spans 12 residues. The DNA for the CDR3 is TGTGCCAGCCTCCCAAGGAACAGTGGCTACACCTTC. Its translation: CASLPRNSGYTF.

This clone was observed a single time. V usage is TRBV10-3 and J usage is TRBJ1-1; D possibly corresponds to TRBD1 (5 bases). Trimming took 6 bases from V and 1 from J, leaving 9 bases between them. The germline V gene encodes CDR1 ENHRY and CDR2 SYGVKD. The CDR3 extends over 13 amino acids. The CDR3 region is CAISNTGNTEAFF. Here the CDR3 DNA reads TGTGCCATCAGCAACACAGGGAACACTGAAGCTTTCTTT.

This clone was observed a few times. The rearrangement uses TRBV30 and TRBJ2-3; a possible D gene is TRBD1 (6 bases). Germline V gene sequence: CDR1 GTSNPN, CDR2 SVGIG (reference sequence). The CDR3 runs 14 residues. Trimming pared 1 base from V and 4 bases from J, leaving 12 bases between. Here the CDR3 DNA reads TGTGCCTGGAGTGGGGGGCAGGGCGCAGATACGCAGTATTTT. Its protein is CAWSGGQGADTQYF. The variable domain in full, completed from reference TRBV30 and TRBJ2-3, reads SQTIHQWPATLVQPVGSPLSLECTVEGTSNPNLYWYRQAAGRGLQLLFYSVGIGQISSEVPQNLSASRPQDRQFILSSKKLLLSDSGFYLCAWSGGQGADTQYFGPGTRLTVL.

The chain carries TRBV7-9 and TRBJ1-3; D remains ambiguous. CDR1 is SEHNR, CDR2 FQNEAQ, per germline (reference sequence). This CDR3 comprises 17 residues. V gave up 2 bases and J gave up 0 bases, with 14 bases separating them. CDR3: CASSLPLAVGSGNTIYF. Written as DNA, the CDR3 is TGTGCCAGCAGCTTACCTTTGGCAGTTGGCTCTGGAAACACCATATATTTT.

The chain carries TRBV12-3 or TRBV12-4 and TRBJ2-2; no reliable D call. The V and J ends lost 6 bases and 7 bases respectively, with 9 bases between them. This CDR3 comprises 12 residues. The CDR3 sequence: CASRPLSGELFF. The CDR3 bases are TGTGCCAGCAGGCCCCTTAGCGGGGAGCTGTTTTTT.

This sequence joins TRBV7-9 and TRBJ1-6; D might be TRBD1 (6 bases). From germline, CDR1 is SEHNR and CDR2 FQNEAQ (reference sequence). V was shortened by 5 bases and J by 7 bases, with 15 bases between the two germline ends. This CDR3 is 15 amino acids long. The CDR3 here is CASSNDRDTNSPLHF. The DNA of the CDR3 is TGTGCCAGCAGCAACGACCGGGACACGAATTCACCCCTCCACTTT.

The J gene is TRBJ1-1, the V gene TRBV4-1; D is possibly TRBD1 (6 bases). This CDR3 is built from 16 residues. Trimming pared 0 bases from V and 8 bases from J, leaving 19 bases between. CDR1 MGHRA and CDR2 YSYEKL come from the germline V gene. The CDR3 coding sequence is TGCGCCAGCAGCCAAGATTGGGGGGGGCGCCTCCCCGAAGCTTTCTTT. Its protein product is CASSQDWGGRLPEAFF.

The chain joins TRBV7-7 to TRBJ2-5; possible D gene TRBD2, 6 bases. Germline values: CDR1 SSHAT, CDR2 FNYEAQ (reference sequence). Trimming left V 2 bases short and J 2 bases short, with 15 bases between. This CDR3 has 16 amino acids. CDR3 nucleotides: TGTGCCAGCAGCTTAAGCGCCGGGGCGGGGCAAGAGACCCAGTACTTC. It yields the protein CASSLSAGAGQETQYF.

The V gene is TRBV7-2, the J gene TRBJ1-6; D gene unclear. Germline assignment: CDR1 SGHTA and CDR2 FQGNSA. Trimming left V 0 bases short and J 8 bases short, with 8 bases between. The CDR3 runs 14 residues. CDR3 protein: CASSLAGGDSPLHF. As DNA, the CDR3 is TGTGCCAGCAGCTTAGCCGGCGGAGATTCACCCCTCCACTTT.

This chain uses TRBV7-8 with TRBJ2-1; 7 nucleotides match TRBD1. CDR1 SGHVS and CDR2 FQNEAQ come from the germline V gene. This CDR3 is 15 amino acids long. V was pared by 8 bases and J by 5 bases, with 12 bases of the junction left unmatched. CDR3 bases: TGTGCCAGCCGGTACCAAAGGGGGCAAAACAATGAGCAGTTCTTC. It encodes CASRYQRGQNNEQFF. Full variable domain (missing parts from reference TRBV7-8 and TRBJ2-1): GAGVSQSPRYKVAKRGQDVALRCDPISGHVSLFWYQQALGQGPEFLTYFQNEAQLDKSGLPSDRFFAERPEGSVSTLKIQRTQQEDSAVYLCASRYQRGQNNEQFFGPGTRLTVL.